This passage covers 2 T cell receptor beta chains from one sample sequenced in a study of blood T cell repertoires in COVID-19 (dated by TCRdb to 2020 to 2021). Library construction relied on the immunoSEQ multiplex PCR assay. Drawn from immuneACCESS, this table holds only the in-frame rearrangements with V and J called that TCRdb kept. Clones are partly lost; checked studies trace under half to an unresolved V gene and leave the rest unexplained. Here the sample has 150,000 to 200,000 clones; 87% occur a single time. 1.5% to 2% of the sample goes to the ten largest clones. The sequencing input was peripheral blood. The receptor source for this set is a woman aged 50 to 60 with acute or convalescent COVID-19.

V usage is TRBV27 and J usage is TRBJ1-2, with 9 bases matching TRBD1. Losses at the gene ends were 0 bases for V and 5 bases for J; bases not matched to a gene: 10. CDR3 length: 17 amino acids. CDR1 and CDR2 (germline): MNHEY, SMNVEV (reference sequence). The CDR3 protein is CASSLSIGDRVDYGYTF. The CDR3 region has the DNA TGTGCCAGCAGTTTATCGATTGGGGACAGGGTAGATTATGGCTACACCTTC.

In DNA form, the CDR3 reads TGTGCCAGCAGCCAAGCTGCGTACAATGAGCAGTTCTTC. This sequence encodes CASSQAAYNEQFF. The chain uses TRBV3-1 (or the pseudogene TRBV3-2) and TRBJ2-1, with no clear D. The CDR3 is made up of 13 amino acids. V lost 1 base and J 4 bases, leaving 5 bases between the germline ends. Germline assignment: CDR1 LGHDT and CDR2 YNNKEL (reference sequence).